This T cell receptor beta chain was identified in a study of blood T cell repertoires in COVID-19. As originally analysed: Amplification with reference gene primers provided the estimates of nucleated cell counts. Only in-frame clones appear in the TCRdb table, and some are missing; sequencing was by immunoSEQ multiplex PCR. That table is the source of V, J and clone size, and D and trimming were worked out from the DNA. Of some 100,000 clones in the sample, roughly 80% were seen once. This clone appeared many times. V dropped 11 bases and J dropped 0; count of bases not matched to a gene: 3. Looked up from germline, CDR1 is LNHDA and CDR2 is SQIVND (reference sequence). The CDR3 extends over 13 amino acids.

The sample comprised peripheral blood. The rearrangement uses TRBV19 and TRBJ2-2, with 7 bases matching TRBD1. This sequence originates from a man in his fifties or sixties with acute or convalescent COVID-19. The CDR3 here is CAGQDTNTGELFF. The DNA for the CDR3 is TGTGCCGGACAGGACACGAACACCGGGGAGCTGTTTTTT.